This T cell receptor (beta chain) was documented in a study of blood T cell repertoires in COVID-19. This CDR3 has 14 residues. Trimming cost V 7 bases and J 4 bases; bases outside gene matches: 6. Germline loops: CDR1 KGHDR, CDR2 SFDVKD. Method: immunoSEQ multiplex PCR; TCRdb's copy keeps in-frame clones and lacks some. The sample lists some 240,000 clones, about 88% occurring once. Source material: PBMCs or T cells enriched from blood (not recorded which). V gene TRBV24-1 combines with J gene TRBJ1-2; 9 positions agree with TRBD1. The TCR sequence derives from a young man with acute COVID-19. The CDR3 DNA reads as TGTGCCACCAGCCGGGGACAGGGCAGCTATGGCTACACCTTC. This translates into CATSRGQGSYGYTF.